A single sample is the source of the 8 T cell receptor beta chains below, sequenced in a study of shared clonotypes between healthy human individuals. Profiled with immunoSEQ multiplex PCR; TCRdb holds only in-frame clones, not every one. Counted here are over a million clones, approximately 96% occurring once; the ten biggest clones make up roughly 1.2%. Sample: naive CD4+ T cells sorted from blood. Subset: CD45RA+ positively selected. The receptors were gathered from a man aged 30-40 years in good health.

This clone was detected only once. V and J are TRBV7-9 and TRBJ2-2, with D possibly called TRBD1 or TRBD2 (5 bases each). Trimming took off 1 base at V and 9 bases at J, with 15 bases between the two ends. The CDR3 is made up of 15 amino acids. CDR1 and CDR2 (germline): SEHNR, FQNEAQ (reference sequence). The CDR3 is CASSLVGRDGRELFF. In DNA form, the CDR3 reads TGTGCCAGCAGCTTAGTTGGTCGGGACGGACGGGAGCTGTTTTTT. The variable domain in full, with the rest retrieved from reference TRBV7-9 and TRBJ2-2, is DTGVSQNPRHKITKRGQNVTFRCDPISEHNRLYWYRQTLGQGPEFLTYFQNEAQLEKSRLLSDRFSAERPKGSFSTLEIQRTEQGDSAMYLCASSLVGRDGRELFFGEGSRLTVL.

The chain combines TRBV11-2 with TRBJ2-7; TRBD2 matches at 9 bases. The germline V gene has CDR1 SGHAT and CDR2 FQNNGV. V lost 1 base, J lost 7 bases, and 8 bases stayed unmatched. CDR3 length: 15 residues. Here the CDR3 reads CASSLVRAGGGEQYF. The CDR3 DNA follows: TGTGCCAGCAGCTTAGTGCGAGCGGGAGGTGGTGAGCAGTACTTC.

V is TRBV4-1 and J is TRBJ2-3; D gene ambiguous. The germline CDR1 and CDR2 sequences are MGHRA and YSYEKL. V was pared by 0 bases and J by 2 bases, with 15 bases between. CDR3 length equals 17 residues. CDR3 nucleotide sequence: TGCGCCAGCAGCCAAGATAGGAACTACCAAATCACAGATACGCAGTATTTT. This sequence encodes CASSQDRNYQITDTQYF.

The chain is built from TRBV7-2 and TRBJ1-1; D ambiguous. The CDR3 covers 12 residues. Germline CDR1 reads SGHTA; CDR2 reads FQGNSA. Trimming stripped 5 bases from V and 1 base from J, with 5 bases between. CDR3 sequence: CASSPRNTEAFF. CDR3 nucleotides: TGTGCCAGCAGCCCCAGGAACACTGAAGCTTTCTTT.

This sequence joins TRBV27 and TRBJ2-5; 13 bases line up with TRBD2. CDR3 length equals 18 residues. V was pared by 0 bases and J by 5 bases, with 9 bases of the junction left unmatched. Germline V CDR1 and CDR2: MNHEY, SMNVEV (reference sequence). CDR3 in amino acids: CASSLSLAGGLQRETQYF. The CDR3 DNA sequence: TGTGCCAGCAGTTTATCACTAGCGGGAGGGCTTCAACGGGAGACCCAGTACTTC.

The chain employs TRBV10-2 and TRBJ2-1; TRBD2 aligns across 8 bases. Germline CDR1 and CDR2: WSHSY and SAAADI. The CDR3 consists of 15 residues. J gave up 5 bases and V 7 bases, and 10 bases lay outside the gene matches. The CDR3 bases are TGCGCCAGCAAAGAAAATAGACTAGCGCACAATGAGCAGTTCTTC. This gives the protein CASKENRLAHNEQFF.

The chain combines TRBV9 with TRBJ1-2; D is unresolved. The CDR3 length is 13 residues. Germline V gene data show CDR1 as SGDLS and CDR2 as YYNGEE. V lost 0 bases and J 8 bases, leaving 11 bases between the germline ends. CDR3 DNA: TGTGCCAGCAGCGTAGCCCAACGAGGGGGCTACACCTTC. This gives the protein CASSVAQRGGYTF.

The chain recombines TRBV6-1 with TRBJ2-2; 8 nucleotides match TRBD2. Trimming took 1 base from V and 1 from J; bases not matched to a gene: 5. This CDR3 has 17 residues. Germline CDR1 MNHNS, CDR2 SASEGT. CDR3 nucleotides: TGTGCCAGCAGTGAAGAAGCGCTAGCGGGGAACACCGGGGAGCTGTTTTTT. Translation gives CASSEEALAGNTGELFF.